This T cell receptor beta chain was captured in a study of a mutant IDH1 vaccine in newly diagnosed glioma. About the research overall: Prior therapy was radiotherapy, temozolomide, or both; most received both.

Generated by immunoSEQ multiplex PCR, the TCRdb table keeps only in-frame clones and is missing some. The table records 35,000 to 45,000 clones, around 83% of them present only once. The length of the CDR3 is 14 residues. Trimming took off 5 bases at V and 3 bases at J, with 11 bases between the two ends. CDR1 and CDR2 from the germline V gene are MNHNY and SVGAGI (reference sequence). To note about this clone: Its specificity is not known.

Time point given: week 35, safety follow-up. Topical imiquimod was applied with each vaccine dose, which held 300 ug of mutant IDH1 20-mer peptide. The V gene is TRBV6-6, the J gene TRBJ1-5, with a possible D match to TRBD1 (5 bases). This clonotype originated in a woman in her 50s with glioma. Sequencing was performed on PBMCs, taken from a glioma patient whose treatment included an IDH1 peptide vaccine. CDR3 amino acids: CASSPGGDNQPQHF. CDR3 sequence (DNA): TGTGCCAGCAGTCCCGGGGGGGACAATCAGCCCCAGCATTTT.